This T cell receptor (beta chain) appears in the sequencing data of a study of blood T cells in healthy people across ages. Study-wide findings and caveats: Measured against age, TCR beta diversity per million T cells decreased in a roughly linear manner. Long-lived and aged donors differed, with more naive CD4+ cells and higher diversity in the long-lived.

With 8 bases clipped from V and 2 bases from J, the junction kept 7 bases outside the gene matches. This CDR3 contains 14 residues. CDR1 and CDR2 (germline): LNHNV, YYDKDF (reference sequence). Isolation per sample recovered at least 7 million PBMCs. Through a sample-barcoded 5' primer and a J-beta primer mix, a second PCR was run for roughly 7 to 11 cycles. Each cDNA was tagged by a template-switch adaptor containing 12 random nucleotides. TCRdb itself ran the 5' RACE reads through MiXCR, one entry per CDR3 protein. The sample contains over a million distinct CDR3 sequences, 40% to 50% of which appear only once. Note on this clonotype: The antigen is not known.

The chain is built from TRBV15 and TRBJ2-7, with 9 positions matching TRBD1. Sequencing was carried out using blood. The source of this sequence is a woman aged 55-69 years in good health. This CDR3 is CATATGTGTYEQYF. DNA of the CDR3: TGTGCCACCGCAACCGGGACAGGGACCTACGAGCAGTACTTC.